This entry is about one TCR beta chain. These data come from a study of T cell responses to AZD1222 COVID-19 vaccine. The CDR3 consists of 16 residues. Trimming stripped 6 bases from V and 0 bases from J, with 12 bases between. The V gene's germline CDR1 is LNHDA and CDR2 SQIVND (reference sequence). Sequencing used immunoSEQ multiplex PCR; TCRdb keeps in-frame clones, though not all of them. The table lists 150,000 or so clones. The clonotype originates from an adult in good health. The sequenced sample was peripheral blood. The chain carries TRBV19 and TRBJ2-6, with D possibly being TRBD1 (6 bases). CDR3 DNA: TGTGCCAGTAGCCAAACAGGGCTCTCTGGGGCCAACGTCCTGACTTTC. Its protein product is CASSQTGLSGANVLTF.